This TCR beta chain comes out of a study of metastatic and nonmetastatic thyroid tumors. The overall study: Across peripheral blood and tumor or nodule tissue samples taken from malignant and benign thyroid patients, the repertoires were compared with one another.

The CDR3 covers 15 residues. V dropped 0 bases and J dropped 3 bases, with 12 bases sitting between them. Germline V CDR1 and CDR2: MNHEY, SVGAGI. Turning to this clone: The target antigen is unknown.

Per the authors' pipeline: Built for papillary thyroid cancer, a distant-metastasis classifier drew on CDR3 differences across clinicopathological groups. MiXCR re-clonotyped the PCR reads for TCRdb. The V and J calls were determined by TCRdb, not by the authors. The table includes more than 40,000 clones, roughly 15% detected once. Whole-study findings and limits: Malignant tumors reportedly showed significantly higher TCR beta diversity than benign nodules in both blood and tumor.

Patients underwent thyroid surgery, and none had received any treatment before it. V gene TRBV6-5 combines with J gene TRBJ2-7, with a possible D match to TRBD2 (7 bases). The specimen was blood. This receptor was identified in a female donor with papillary thyroid cancer or a benign thyroid nodule (not recorded which). Some clones in this sample may be carry-over from other donors' samples. The CDR3: CASSYSPGGRYEQYF. The CDR3 nucleotides are TGTGCCAGCAGTTACTCTCCGGGGGGCCGCTACGAGCAGTACTTC.